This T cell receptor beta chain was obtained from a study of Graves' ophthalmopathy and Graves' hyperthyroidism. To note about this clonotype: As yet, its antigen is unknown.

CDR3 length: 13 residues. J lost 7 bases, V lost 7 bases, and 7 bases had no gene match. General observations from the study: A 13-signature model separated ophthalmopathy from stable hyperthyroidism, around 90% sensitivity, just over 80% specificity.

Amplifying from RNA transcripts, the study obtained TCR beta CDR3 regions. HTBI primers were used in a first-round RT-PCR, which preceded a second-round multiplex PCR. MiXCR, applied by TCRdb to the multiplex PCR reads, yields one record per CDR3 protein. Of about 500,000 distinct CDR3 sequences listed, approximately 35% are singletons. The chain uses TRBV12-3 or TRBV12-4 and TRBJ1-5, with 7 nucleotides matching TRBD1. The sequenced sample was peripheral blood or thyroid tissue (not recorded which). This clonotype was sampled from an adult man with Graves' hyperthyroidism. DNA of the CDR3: TGTGCCAGCACCAGGGGGGCAAAACAGCCCCAGCATTTT. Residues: CASTRGAKQPQHF.